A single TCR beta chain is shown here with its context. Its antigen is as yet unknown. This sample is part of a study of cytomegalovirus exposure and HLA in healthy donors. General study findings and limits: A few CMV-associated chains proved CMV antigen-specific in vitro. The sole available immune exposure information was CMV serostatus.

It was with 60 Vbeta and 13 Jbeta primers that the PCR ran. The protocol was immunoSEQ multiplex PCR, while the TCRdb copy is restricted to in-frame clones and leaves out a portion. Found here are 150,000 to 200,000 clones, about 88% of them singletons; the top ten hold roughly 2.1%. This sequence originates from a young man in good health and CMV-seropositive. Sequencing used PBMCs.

This chain's CDR3 is CASSYSMRRGAEAFF. CDR3 DNA sequence: TGTGCCAGCAGTTACTCGATGCGCAGGGGCGCTGAAGCTTTCTTT. The V call is TRBV6-5, the J call TRBJ1-1; perhaps TRBD1 as D (6 bases). This CDR3 region has 15 residues. V was trimmed by 0 bases and J by 6 bases, leaving 14 bases between them. Per the germline V gene, CDR1 is MNHEY and CDR2 is SVGAGI.